The 26 T cell receptor beta chains below all came from one sample that was sequenced in a study of T cell changes during pregnancy in multiple sclerosis. Clones were sequenced by immunoSEQ multiplex PCR, and TCRdb holds only the in-frame ones, with some missing. Of roughly 40,000 clones listed, about 89% were seen once; the top ten hold 0.5% to 0.65%. Source: CD4+ T cells from peripheral blood mononuclear cells, taken in the first trimester of pregnancy. These receptors all come from a female donor with multiple sclerosis, enrolled in a pregnancy study.

This sequence joins TRBV7-3 and TRBJ2-5, with 8 bases lining up with TRBD2. Germline V CDR1 and CDR2: SGHTA, FQGTGA. This CDR3 contains 15 residues. Unmatched junction bases numbered 6, after V lost 5 bases and J lost 1 base. The CDR3 protein is CASSRQSGGQETQYF. The CDR3 DNA reads as TGTGCCAGCAGCCGACAGAGCGGGGGCCAAGAGACCCAGTACTTC. The full variable domain, its missing parts supplied by reference TRBV7-3 and TRBJ2-5, is GAGVSQTPSNKVTEKGKYVELRCDPISGHTALYWYRQSLGQGPEFLIYFQGTGAADDSGLPNDRFFAVRPEGSVSTLKIQRTERGDSAVYLCASSRQSGGQETQYFGPGTRLLVL.

J is TRBJ1-1 and V is TRBV18; unclear D gene. CDR3 length: 12 amino acids. Per germline, CDR1 KGHSH and CDR2 LQKENI. Trimming cost V 6 bases and J 0 bases, with 5 bases left between them. The chain's CDR3 is CASSPMNTEAFF. CDR3 nucleotide sequence: TGTGCCAGCTCCCCCATGAACACTGAAGCTTTCTTT.

The chain is built from TRBV27 and TRBJ2-5, with a possible D match to TRBD1 (6 bases). In germline, CDR1 is MNHEY, CDR2 SMNVEV (reference sequence). Between the trimmed V and J ends, which lost 4 bases and 1 base, there was a span of 7 bases. The CDR3 is 13 residues long. The CDR3 bases are TGTGCCAGCAGTTACAGGGTCCAAGAGACCCAGTACTTC. It is translated as CASSYRVQETQYF.

This clone has only a few counts. The chain combines TRBV19 with TRBJ2-3; TRBD2 is a possible D gene (6 bases). The CDR3 totals 13 residues. Germline V gene sequence: CDR1 LNHDA, CDR2 SQIVND (reference sequence). V lost 10 bases to trimming and J lost 1 base, with 12 bases between them. The CDR3, as DNA: TGTGCCACCCTAGCGTTCGGCACAGATACGCAGTATTTT. Its translation is CATLAFGTDTQYF.

The CDR3 reads CASSPAGNQPQHF. The CDR3 coding sequence is TGTGCCAGCAGCCCCGCGGGCAATCAGCCCCAGCATTTT. This sequence joins TRBV11-1 and TRBJ1-5, with D hard to call. CDR1 SGHAT and CDR2 FQDESV come from the germline V gene (reference sequence). The V end was cut by 5 bases, the J end by 2 bases, with 7 bases between. The CDR3 sequence is 13 residues long.

The gene calls are TRBV7-6 and TRBJ2-5; 12 bases map to TRBD1. The V segment lost 4 bases and the J segment 5 bases; nucleotides outside the gene matches: 8. There are 16 residues in the CDR3. Germline V gives CDR1 SGHVS, CDR2 FNYEAQ. The CDR3: CASSSIRDRGRETQYF. The CDR3 nucleotides are TGTGCCAGCAGCTCCATCCGGGACAGGGGGCGGGAGACCCAGTACTTC.

The chain carries TRBV7-2 and TRBJ1-5; the D gene is possibly TRBD1 (6 bases). V lost 1 base and J 4 bases, leaving 11 bases between the germline ends. There are 15 residues in the CDR3. CDR1 and CDR2 (germline): SGHTA, FQGNSA. This CDR3 is CASSLGTAFNQPQHF. As DNA, the CDR3 is TGTGCCAGCAGCTTAGGGACAGCCTTTAATCAGCCCCAGCATTTT.

The rearrangement links TRBV6-5 to TRBJ1-2; tentatively, D is TRBD1 (5 bases). V shed 0 bases and J shed 5 bases, with 13 bases lying between them. Germline V gene data show CDR1 as MNHEY and CDR2 as SVGAGI. The CDR3 covers 15 residues. CDR3: CASSYSGTGGYGYTF. CDR3 coding DNA: TGTGCCAGCAGTTACTCGGGGACGGGGGGTTATGGCTACACCTTC.

The CDR3 spells CASSLGDFQYNEQFF. The CDR3, as DNA: TGCGCCAGCAGCTTGGGTGACTTTCAGTACAATGAGCAGTTCTTC. The chain is built from TRBV5-1 and TRBJ2-1; D ambiguous. The ends were cut back, 0 bases at V and 4 bases at J, with 11 bases in the middle. Germline V gene data show CDR1 as SGHRS and CDR2 as YFSETQ. The CDR3 is 15 residues long. Filled out from reference TRBV5-1 and TRBJ2-1, the complete variable domain reads KAGVTQTPRYLIKTRGQQVTLSCSPISGHRSVSWYQQTPGQGLQFLFEYFSETQRNKGNFPGRFSGRQFSNSRSEMNVSTLELGDSALYLCASSLGDFQYNEQFFGPGTRLTVL.

This clone was seen a handful of times. J is TRBJ2-7 and V is TRBV11-2, with 10 positions matching TRBD1. The ends lost 5 bases at V and 5 bases at J; junction bases unmatched: 6. This CDR3 region has 14 residues. Germline V gene lookup returns CDR1 SGHAT and CDR2 FQNNGV. Here the CDR3 DNA reads TGTGCCAGCAGCAACCGACAGGGGGCTAACGAGCAGTACTTC. Its translation is CASSNRQGANEQYF.

The rearrangement uses TRBV10-3 and TRBJ2-7, with TRBD2 identical over 7 bases. Trimming at V came to 2 bases and at J to 2 bases, leaving 3 bases not matched to a gene. This CDR3 region has 14 residues. The V gene's germline CDR1 is ENHRY and CDR2 SYGVKD. CDR3: CAISEGGRAYEQYF. Here the CDR3 DNA reads TGTGCCATCAGTGAGGGAGGGAGGGCCTACGAGCAGTACTTC.

The V call is TRBV19, the J call TRBJ1-2; 7 bases are shared with TRBD1. The CDR3 sequence is 15 residues long. V shed 9 bases, J shed 4 bases, and the junction held 14 bases outside the gene matches. CDR1 LNHDA and CDR2 SQIVND come from the germline V gene (reference sequence). CDR3 in amino acids: CASSISGGMIYGYTF. The CDR3 DNA is TGTGCCAGCAGCATATCAGGGGGGATGATCTATGGCTACACCTTC.

V is TRBV18 and J is TRBJ1-3; TRBD1 matches 7 bases. Germline CDR1 KGHSH, CDR2 LQKENI. V dropped 3 bases and J dropped 2; count of bases not matched to a gene: 1. The CDR3 totals 14 residues. Here the CDR3 DNA reads TGTGCCAGCTCACCCGACAGGGCTGGAAACACCATATATTTT. This translates into CASSPDRAGNTIYF. Full variable domain (rest looked up from reference TRBV18 and TRBJ1-3): NAGVMQNPRHLVRRRGQEARLRCSPMKGHSHVYWYRQLPEEGLKFMVYLQKENIIDESGMPKERFSAEFPKEGPSILRIQQVVRGDSAAYFCASSPDRAGNTIYFGEGSWLTVV.

This clone was counted between two and nine times. This chain connects TRBV21-1 to TRBJ1-1; the table's D call, TRBD1, has no DNA check behind it. TRBV21-1 counts as a pseudogene. The CDR3 has 14 residues. The DNA for the CDR3 is TGTGCCAGTAATAAAAAGGGGAACAGGACTGAAGCTTTCTTT. Translation gives CASNKKGNRTEAFF.

The rearrangement links TRBV5-1 to TRBJ2-3; D possibly corresponds to TRBD1 (5 bases). Per germline, CDR1 SGHRS and CDR2 YFSETQ. V lost 3 bases and J 3 bases, leaving 8 bases between the germline ends. There are 13 residues in the CDR3. The CDR3 nucleotides are TGCGCCAGCAGCTCAGGGATTACAGATACGCAGTATTTT. Encoded protein: CASSSGITDTQYF.

V and J are TRBV19 and TRBJ1-5; D possibly corresponds to TRBD1 (6 bases). The germline V and J ends were trimmed by 5 bases and 7 bases, with 12 bases remaining between them. Germline CDR1 reads LNHDA; CDR2 reads SQIVND (reference sequence). The CDR3 sequence is 13 residues long. The CDR3 DNA is TGTGCCAGTAGTCTACAGGGCGGCCAGCCCCAGCATTTT. This sequence encodes CASSLQGGQPQHF.

This chain connects TRBV10-3 to TRBJ1-4; a weak D match, TRBD1 (5 bases). This CDR3 has 16 residues. V gave up 0 bases and J gave up 0 bases, with 8 bases separating them. Germline V gene data show CDR1 as ENHRY and CDR2 as SYGVKD. The CDR3 protein is CAISESQGATNEKLFF. CDR3 in DNA: TGTGCCATCAGTGAGTCCCAGGGTGCAACTAATGAAAAACTGTTTTTT.

The genes are TRBV7-2 and TRBJ1-5; TRBD1 matches 8 bases. The ends lost 5 bases at V and 7 bases at J; junction bases unmatched: 7. Germline assignment: CDR1 SGHTA and CDR2 FQGNSA. The CDR3 loop spans 14 amino acids. The CDR3 reads CASSPGQGQQPQHF. As DNA, the CDR3 is TGTGCCAGCAGCCCAGGACAGGGACAGCAGCCCCAGCATTTT. The full variable domain, rest sourced from reference TRBV7-2 and TRBJ1-5, is GAGVSQSPSNKVTEKGKDVELRCDPISGHTALYWYRQSLGQGLEFLIYFQGNSAPDKSGLPSDRFSAERTGGSVSTLTIQRTQQEDSAVYLCASSPGQGQQPQHFGDGTRLSIL.

The chain uses TRBV5-6 and TRBJ1-2; TRBD1 might be the D (5 bases). Trimming removed 2 bases from V and 8 bases from J, with 16 bases in between. Per germline, CDR1 SGHDT and CDR2 YYEEEE. The CDR3 has 14 amino acids. CDR3 coding DNA: TGTGCCAGCAGCTTACCACAGGATAGTCACGGCTACACCTTC. It yields the protein CASSLPQDSHGYTF.

The chain is built from TRBV28 and TRBJ2-7, with D perhaps TRBD2 (6 bases). CDR3 length: 12 residues. Trimming shortened V by 2 bases and J by 4 bases, and 6 bases separated the two germline ends. Germline V lookup: CDR1 MDHEN, CDR2 SYDVKM. The CDR3 DNA reads TGTGCCAGCAGTTTAGCGGGGTACGAGCAGTACTTC. Translation gives CASSLAGYEQYF.

The J gene is TRBJ2-1, the V gene TRBV5-1; TRBD1 matches 8 bases. This CDR3 region has 15 residues. The germline V gene has CDR1 SGHRS and CDR2 YFSETQ. Unmatched junction bases numbered 4, after V lost 1 base and J lost 4 bases. CDR3 loop: CASSLPGGSYNEQFF. CDR3 coding DNA: TGCGCCAGCAGCTTGCCAGGGGGCTCTTACAATGAGCAGTTCTTC.

The rearrangement uses TRBV11-2 and TRBJ1-2; 10 bases fit TRBD1. The germline gives CDR1 SGHAT, CDR2 FQNNGV. Losses at the gene ends were 0 bases for V and 8 bases for J; bases not matched to a gene: 6. CDR3 length: 15 amino acids. This chain's CDR3 is CASSLDGDRGRGYTF. DNA for the CDR3: TGTGCCAGCAGCTTAGATGGGGACAGGGGTCGCGGCTACACCTTC. The complete variable domain, with remaining parts taken from reference TRBV11-2 and TRBJ1-2, reads EAGVAQSPRYKIIEKRQSVAFWCNPISGHATLYWYQQILGQGPKLLIQFQNNGVVDDSQLPKDRFSAERLKGVDSTLKIQPAKLEDSAVYLCASSLDGDRGRGYTFGSGTRLTVV.

The chain joins TRBV13 to TRBJ2-1, with D possibly TRBD1 on 7 matching bases. V lost 2 bases and J lost 6, with 14 bases in between. Germline values: CDR1 PRHDT, CDR2 FYEKMQ (reference sequence). The CDR3 has 15 residues. CDR3 residues: CASSLRQGEVNEQFF. The CDR3 bases are TGTGCCAGCAGCTTAAGGCAGGGGGAGGTCAATGAGCAGTTCTTC.

The rearrangement uses TRBV5-1 and TRBJ1-6, with 10 nucleotides matching TRBD1. Trimming removed 7 bases from V and 8 bases from J; junction bases left unmatched: 6. The CDR3 is made up of 14 amino acids. CDR1 and CDR2 (germline): SGHRS, YFSETQ. CDR3 protein: CASGTGEGDSPLHF. The CDR3 nucleotides are TGCGCCAGCGGGACAGGGGAGGGAGATTCACCCCTCCACTTT.

The V gene is TRBV2, the J gene TRBJ1-2; 7 bases match TRBD1. Looked up from germline, CDR1 is SNHLY and CDR2 is FYNNEI. The CDR3 runs to 16 residues. V trimming: 6 bases; J trimming: 0 bases; junction bases outside the gene matches: 10. CDR3 nucleotide sequence: TGTGCCAGCAGCCAGATGACAGGGAGAGCTAACTATGGCTACACCTTC. Translated: CASSQMTGRANYGYTF.

V is TRBV2 and J is TRBJ2-2; D possibly corresponds to TRBD2 (6 bases). The V end lost 4 bases, the J end lost 1 base, and 13 bases lay between the germline ends. In germline, CDR1 is SNHLY, CDR2 FYNNEI. The CDR3 runs to 16 residues. CDR3 loop: CASSGGVTRNTGELFF. The CDR3 DNA reads TGTGCCAGCAGTGGCGGGGTTACTAGGAACACCGGGGAGCTGTTTTTT.